These 25 T cell receptor beta chains were all obtained from the same sample, sequenced in a study of response to subunit inactivated influenza vaccine. TCRdb analysed the RT-PCR reads with MiXCR anew, one entry per CDR3 protein. The top ten clones hold around 9.9% of a sample with about 180,000 distinct CDR3 sequences, about 9% of them seen once. The sequenced sample was non-naive T cells sorted from PBMCs, obtained on the day of vaccination. The receptor set was obtained from a man aged 45-60 years who received an inactivated influenza vaccine.

There are a few counts of this clonotype. The chain employs TRBV7-2 and TRBJ2-2, with D possibly being TRBD1 (6 bases). Trimming took 5 bases from V and 5 from J, leaving 18 bases between them. CDR3 size: 16 residues. Per germline, CDR1 SGHTA and CDR2 FQGNSA. The CDR3 is CASSHAPGALTGELFF. The CDR3 DNA reads TGTGCCAGCAGCCACGCCCCAGGGGCTTTAACCGGGGAGCTGTTTTTT. Combining the CDR3 with reference TRBV7-2 and TRBJ2-2 gives the whole variable domain GAGVSQSPSNKVTEKGKDVELRCDPISGHTALYWYRQSLGQGLEFLIYFQGNSAPDKSGLPSDRFSAERTGGSVSTLTIQRTQQEDSAVYLCASSHAPGALTGELFFGEGSRLTVL.

This clonotype was seen only a few times. The chain recombines TRBV15 with TRBJ1-1, with D tentatively TRBD1 (6 bases). V shed 5 bases and J shed 1 base, with 14 bases lying between them. The germline CDR1 and CDR2 sequences are LNHNV and YYDKDF (reference sequence). This CDR3 spans 15 amino acids. The CDR3 DNA reads as TGTGCCACCAGCCCAGAGGGGGAGCAGAACACTGAAGCTTTCTTT. Its protein product is CATSPEGEQNTEAFF.

This chain joins TRBV20-1 and TRBJ1-1, with no clear D. Germline values: CDR1 DFQATT, CDR2 SNEGSKA (reference sequence). V was shortened by 3 bases and J by 2 bases, with 10 bases between the two germline ends. The CDR3 consists of 13 residues. CDR3 sequence (DNA): TGCAGTGCTAGCGACATTCAAAACACTGAAGCTTTCTTT. Protein: CSASDIQNTEAFF.

This clonotype was seen repeatedly, ten times or more. The chain uses TRBV2 and TRBJ2-3; 9 bases line up with TRBD2. V shed 7 bases and J 3 bases; nucleotides not matched to a gene: 5. The germline CDR1 and CDR2 sequences are SNHLY and FYNNEI. The CDR3 is 14 amino acids. CDR3 amino acids: CASNAGGPTDTQYF. DNA of the CDR3: TGTGCCAGCAATGCGGGAGGGCCGACAGATACGCAGTATTTT.

This clonotype was seen ten or more times. CDR3 region: CASNRDGYYEQYF. As DNA, the CDR3 is TGCGCCAGCAACCGGGACGGATACTACGAGCAGTACTTC. This chain joins TRBV5-1 and TRBJ2-7, with D perhaps TRBD1 or TRBD2 (5 bases each). This CDR3 has 13 amino acids. V gave up 6 bases and J gave up 3 bases, with 13 bases separating them. The germline V gene encodes CDR1 SGHRS and CDR2 YFSETQ.

The chain couples TRBV12-3 or TRBV12-4 to TRBJ1-1; D call uncertain. Trimming stripped 3 bases from V and 1 base from J, with 12 bases between. This CDR3 contains 15 residues. CDR3 in DNA: TGTGCCAGCAGTTTCTTTCGTCAGGCGAACACTGAAGCTTTCTTT. Its protein product is CASSFFRQANTEAFF.

Remarks on this clonotype: A junction end diverges from the germline sequence, so it may reflect a read error. The chain links TRBV9 to TRBJ2-2; D may be TRBD2 (5 bases). Germline V gene data show CDR1 as SGDLS and CDR2 as YYNGEE. This CDR3 is built from 15 residues. Here the CDR3 reads CASSVGGENTGELVF. The CDR3 nucleotides read TGTGCCAGCAGCGTCGGTGGGGAGAACACCGGGGAGCTGGTTTTT. The variable domain in full, completed from reference TRBV9 and TRBJ2-2, reads DSGVTQTPKHLITATGQRVTLRCSPRSGDLSVYWYQQSLDQGLQFLIQYYNGEERAKGNILERFSAQQFPDLHSELNLSSLELGDSALYFCASSVGGENTGELVFGEGSRLTVL.

This clonotype was found many times. J is TRBJ2-5 and V is TRBV25-1, with a tentative D call TRBD1 (5 bases). Germline CDR1 and CDR2: MGHDK and SYGVNS. The CDR3 runs 14 residues. V was clipped by 6 bases and J by 1 base, with 12 bases between them. The CDR3 loop reads CASSRSRVQETQYF. CDR3 coding DNA: TGTGCCAGCAGCAGAAGCAGGGTCCAAGAGACCCAGTACTTC.

Ten or more counts support this clonotype. This chain links TRBV20-1 with TRBJ2-3, with 9 bases identical to TRBD2. The CDR3 has 14 amino acids. V shed 3 bases, J shed 5 bases, and the junction held 6 bases outside the gene matches. Germline CDR1 is DFQATT and CDR2 is SNEGSKA (reference sequence). The CDR3 loop is CSARGSGGQDTQYF. The DNA for the CDR3 is TGCAGTGCTAGGGGGAGCGGGGGGCAAGATACGCAGTATTTT.

This clonotype was seen repeatedly, ten times or more. The chain links TRBV28 to TRBJ2-5, with 7 bases matching TRBD2. The CDR3 is made up of 15 amino acids. Germline trimming cut 3 bases from V and 5 bases from J; bases unmatched to any gene: 9. Germline V lookup: CDR1 MDHEN, CDR2 SYDVKM. The CDR3 loop is CASSFPSGSVETQYF. Here the CDR3 DNA reads TGTGCCAGCAGTTTCCCTAGCGGTTCAGTGGAGACCCAGTACTTC.

This clonotype was observed at least ten times. This chain uses TRBV20-1 with TRBJ1-2; D unresolved. Trimming took off 3 bases at V and 7 bases at J, with 6 bases between the two ends. Germline CDR1 is DFQATT and CDR2 is SNEGSKA (reference sequence). This CDR3 contains 10 residues. The chain's CDR3 is CSARTTGYTF. The CDR3 DNA sequence: TGCAGTGCTAGGACGACTGGCTACACCTTC.

There are a few counts of this clonotype. The chain has TRBV28 and TRBJ2-7; the D is unclear. CDR1 is MDHEN and CDR2 is SYDVKM in the germline V gene. The length of the CDR3 is 13 residues. Trimming stripped 10 bases from V and 7 bases from J, with 20 bases between. CDR3 in amino acids: CATTKWTLREQYF. Written as DNA, the CDR3 is TGTGCCACCACCAAATGGACCCTACGAGAGCAGTACTTC.

Ten or more counts support this clonotype. The V and J genes are TRBV10-2 and TRBJ1-1, with D unresolved. This CDR3 comprises 14 residues. Trimming cost V 6 bases and J 1 base, with 12 bases left between them. Germline V gene sequence: CDR1 WSHSY, CDR2 SAAADI. The CDR3 nucleotides are TGCGCCAGCAGATTCCAGACTGAGAACACTGAAGCTTTCTTT. Its translation is CASRFQTENTEAFF.

This clonotype was recorded many times. The rearrangement uses TRBV27 and TRBJ2-5; D might be TRBD1 (6 bases). This CDR3 region has 15 residues. Germline V gene sequence: CDR1 MNHEY, CDR2 SMNVEV (reference sequence). With 5 bases removed from V and 6 bases from J, the gap between germline ends came to 19 bases. The CDR3 loop is CASSRLGAEGQTQYF. For the CDR3, the DNA is TGTGCCAGCAGTCGTCTGGGGGCAGAGGGGCAGACCCAGTACTTC.

The rearrangement links TRBV3-1 to TRBJ2-7; the D gene is possibly TRBD2 (6 bases). The V and J ends lost 1 base and 7 bases respectively, with 11 bases between them. This CDR3 comprises 13 residues. Germline V gives CDR1 LGHDT, CDR2 YNNKEL (reference sequence). CDR3 region: CASSQGTRGEQYF. The CDR3 DNA follows: TGTGCCAGCAGCCAAGGGACCCGGGGGGAGCAGTACTTC.

This clonotype was counted only a few times. The J gene is TRBJ2-2, the V gene TRBV11-2; possibly TRBD1 or TRBD2 for D (5 bases each). Germline loops: CDR1 SGHAT, CDR2 FQNNGV. CDR3 length: 15 residues. V dropped 4 bases and J dropped 2 bases, with 11 bases sitting between them. CDR3 protein: CASSSGRRNTGELFF. The CDR3 bases are TGTGCCAGCAGCTCGGGACGGAGAAACACCGGGGAGCTGTTTTTT.

This sequence joins TRBV7-6 and TRBJ2-2, with 14 bases fitting TRBD2. The V gene end was trimmed by 5 bases and the J gene end by 4 bases; junction bases not matched to a gene: 18. CDR1 is SGHVS, CDR2 FNYEAQ, per germline. The CDR3 is 21 residues long. The CDR3 nucleotides read TGTGCCAGCAGCCAACTGAAGCCGACTAGCGGGAGGGCCGGTGGCACCGGGGAGCTGTTTTTT. Amino acid sequence: CASSQLKPTSGRAGGTGELFF.

The rearrangement joins TRBV6-1 to TRBJ1-1; no reliable D call. With 4 bases removed from V and 1 base from J, the gap between germline ends came to 7 bases. Germline CDR1 is MNHNS and CDR2 is SASEGT. This CDR3 has 13 residues. CDR3 residues: CASSGYRNTEAFF. Written as DNA, the CDR3 is TGTGCCAGCAGTGGTTACAGGAACACTGAAGCTTTCTTT.

This clonotype has a handful of counts. CDR3 DNA: TGTGCCTGGAGTACATCCGGGACAGGGTATTTTTACGATGAGCAGTTCTTC. It is translated as CAWSTSGTGYFYDEQFF. The rearrangement links TRBV30 to TRBJ2-1; TRBD1 agrees at 9 bases. This CDR3 has 17 amino acids. Germline loops: CDR1 GTSNPN, CDR2 SVGIG (reference sequence). V was clipped by 2 bases and J by 8 bases; unmatched bases: 16.

The chain recombines TRBV6-2 or TRBV6-3 with TRBJ1-5, with D unresolved. CDR3 length: 15 amino acids. CDR1 MNHEY and CDR2 SVGEGT come from the germline V gene. V was clipped by 5 bases and J by 3 bases, with 14 bases between them. CDR3 sequence reads: CASSQNRQNNQPQHF. The CDR3 DNA is TGTGCCAGCAGTCAGAATAGACAAAACAATCAGCCCCAGCATTTT.

This clonotype has at least ten counts. V gene TRBV5-1 combines with J gene TRBJ2-2; 7 bases agree with TRBD2. Germline assignment: CDR1 SGHRS and CDR2 YFSETQ. This CDR3 has 16 residues. V dropped 0 bases and J dropped 1; count of bases not matched to a gene: 3. The chain's CDR3 is CASSLEGGKNTGELFF. Written as DNA, the CDR3 is TGCGCCAGCAGCTTGGAGGGAGGGAAGAACACCGGGGAGCTGTTTTTT.

The V call is TRBV29-1, the J call TRBJ2-6; D uncertain. From germline, CDR1 is SQVTM and CDR2 ANQGSEA. Deletions cut 5 bases from V and 4 bases from J, with 12 bases between. The CDR3 covers 14 residues. CDR3 DNA sequence: TGCAGCGTTCGTCGAGGTGGCGGGGCCAACGTCCTGACTTTC. Translation gives CSVRRGGGANVLTF.

The sample holds many counts of this clonotype. This sequence joins TRBV15 and TRBJ1-1, with no clear D. This CDR3 has 14 residues. In germline, CDR1 is LNHNV, CDR2 YYDKDF (reference sequence). V lost 4 bases, J lost 5 bases, and 14 bases lay in between. The CDR3 nucleotides read TGTGCCACCAGCATCGGACTCTCTGGAACTGAAGCTTTCTTT. Protein product: CATSIGLSGTEAFF.

The genes are TRBV4-1 and TRBJ1-3; the D is unclear. CDR3 size: 17 residues. From germline, CDR1 is MGHRA and CDR2 YSYEKL. V gave up 4 bases and J gave up 1 base, with 17 bases separating them. For the CDR3, the DNA is TGCGCCAGCAGCCGGGTTTACGGTAGAGGTTCTGGAAACACCATATATTTT. As protein: CASSRVYGRGSGNTIYF.

This clonotype was seen at least ten times. This CDR3 is CASSYTPLTSGSYEQYF. CDR3 sequence (DNA): TGTGCCAGCAGTTACACACCCTTGACTAGCGGGAGCTACGAGCAGTACTTC. The V call is TRBV6-2 or TRBV6-3, the J call TRBJ2-7; 12 bases map to TRBD2. This CDR3 is 17 amino acids long. Germline V gene lookup returns CDR1 MNHEY and CDR2 SVGEGT. V shed 2 bases, J shed 3 bases, and the junction held 8 bases outside the gene matches.